The rows below give T cell receptor beta chains drawn from one sample of a study of T cells in Graves' hyperthyroidism and ophthalmopathy. TCRdb redid the calling of the multiplex PCR reads with MiXCR, one entry per CDR3 protein. Of around 700,000 distinct CDR3 sequences listed, approximately 36% are singletons. The sample taken for sequencing was blood. Every receptor here comes from a woman in her forties with Graves' hyperthyroidism. CDR3s leave out the opening cysteine and the closing phenylalanine or tryptophan. Each record gives: V gene, J gene, CDR3 protein.

TRBV7-2,TRBJ1-4,ASSVHSGDEDEKLF
TRBV7-9,TRBJ1-2,ASSFSHPRVYGYT
TRBV2,TRBJ1-4,ASSPGTGSEELF
TRBV7-8,TRBJ1-2,ASSPATHSFSGYT
TRBV19,TRBJ1-4,ASSPGLTRPNEKLF
TRBV14,TRBJ1-6,ASSQDWRTGGDSPLH
TRBV7-9,TRBJ2-7,ASSGIGSAEQY
TRBV12-3/TRBV12-4,TRBJ1-2,ASSFTTYGYT
TRBV10-3,TRBJ2-7,AISPTLHEQY
TRBV14,TRBJ2-7,ASSLGGGVPEQY